These 5 T cell receptor beta chains were all obtained from the same sample, sequenced in a study of T cells after yellow fever vaccination (dated by TCRdb to about 2019). The library came from 5' RACE. Sequencing took place on an Illumina HiSeq 2500. TCRdb applied fastp at Q25 and MiXCR to the public reads, then kept only in-frame beta chains. Identical CDR3 proteins give one entry, which carries the most common genes and DNA. This sample comprises 50,000 to 60,000 distinct CDR3 sequences, about 6.6% of them detected only once. The top ten clonotypes cover less than 25% of the sample. Per the publication, the treatment or condition label means: live attenuated yellow fever vaccine strain. The sample was CD8+ T cells not binding an NS4B(214-222) dextramer, sorted from PBMCs, taken about 41 days after the first yellow fever vaccination. The cell subset or site label for this specimen denotes: NS4B epitope dextramer-negative CD8 T cells. These receptors originate from a man younger than 30 who received the YFV17D yellow fever vaccine.

The chain uses TRBV4-2 and TRBJ2-1; TRBD2 matches 8 bases. From germline, CDR1 is LGHNA and CDR2 YNFKEQ. This CDR3 contains 16 residues. Trimming took 0 bases from V and 4 from J; bases not matched to a gene: 5. CDR3 DNA: TGTGCCAGCAGCCAAGATCGGGGGGGACATTACAATGAGCAGTTCTTC. This sequence encodes CASSQDRGGHYNEQFF.

This clonotype was detected many times. This sequence joins TRBV12-3 or TRBV12-4 and TRBJ2-4; D might be TRBD1 or TRBD2, each matching 5 bases. Trimming pared 5 bases from V and 4 bases from J, leaving 9 bases between. This CDR3 comprises 13 residues. As DNA, the CDR3 is TGTGCCAGCAGTGACGGGGCAAAAAACATTCAGTACTTC. Its protein product is CASSDGAKNIQYF.

This clonotype was detected many times. The chain uses TRBV7-6 and TRBJ2-5; D gene unclear. V was pared by 4 bases and J by 3 bases, with 9 bases between. This CDR3 has 13 amino acids. CDR1 SGHVS and CDR2 FNYEAQ come from the germline V gene. CDR3 sequence reads: CASSSRIKETQYF. CDR3 coding DNA: TGTGCCAGCAGCTCCCGTATAAAAGAGACCCAGTACTTC.

The rearrangement joins TRBV7-9 to TRBJ1-1, with 10 bases fitting TRBD1. Germline lookup yields CDR1 SEHNR and CDR2 FQNEAQ (reference sequence). This CDR3 spans 17 amino acids. The V segment lost 1 base and the J segment 3 bases; nucleotides outside the gene matches: 8. The CDR3 DNA is TGTGCCAGCAGCTTAGTCGGGACAGGGGCCGTTTACACTGAAGCTTTCTTT. Amino acid sequence: CASSLVGTGAVYTEAFF.

The table lists this clonotype with many counts. This rearrangement joins TRBV16 to TRBJ1-2; D is unresolved. Germline lookup yields CDR1 KGHSY and CDR2 FQNENV. The CDR3 is 16 residues long. V lost 4 bases and J lost 0, with 15 bases in between. The CDR3 DNA is TGTGCCAGCAGCCCCCTCCTCGGGGAAGCTAACTATGGCTACACCTTC. It translates to CASSPLLGEANYGYTF.